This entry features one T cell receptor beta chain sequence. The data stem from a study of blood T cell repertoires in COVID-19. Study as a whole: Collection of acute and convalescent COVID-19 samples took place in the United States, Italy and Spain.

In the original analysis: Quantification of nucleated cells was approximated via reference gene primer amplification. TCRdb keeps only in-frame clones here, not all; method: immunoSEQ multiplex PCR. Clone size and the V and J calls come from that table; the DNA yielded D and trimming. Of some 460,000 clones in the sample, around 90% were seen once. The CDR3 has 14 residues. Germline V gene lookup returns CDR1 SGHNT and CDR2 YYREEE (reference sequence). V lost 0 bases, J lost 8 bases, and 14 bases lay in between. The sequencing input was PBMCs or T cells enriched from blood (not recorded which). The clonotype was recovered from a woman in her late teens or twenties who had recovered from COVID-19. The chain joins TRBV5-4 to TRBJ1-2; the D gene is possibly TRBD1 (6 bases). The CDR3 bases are TGTGCCAGCAGCTTGGACAGGGAGTCGGTCGGCTACACCTTC. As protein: CASSLDRESVGYTF. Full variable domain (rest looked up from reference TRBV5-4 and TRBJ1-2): ETGVTQSPTHLIKTRGQQVTLRCSSQSGHNTVSWYQQALGQGPQFIFQYYREEENGRGNFPPRFSGLQFPNYSSELNVNALELDDSALYLCASSLDRESVGYTFGSGTRLTVV.